This T cell receptor beta chain was captured by sequencing in a study of blood T cell repertoires in COVID-19. Study-wide background: The cDNA or gDNA used as material had been derived from T cells, B-cell-depleted T cells, or PBMCs.

Sequencing used immunoSEQ multiplex PCR; TCRdb keeps in-frame clones, though not all of them. Of approximately 180,000 clones listed, approximately 88% are singletons. While infection was still active, Seattle patients were enrolled and then followed longitudinally. The sequenced material came from peripheral blood. The sequence was collected from a middle-aged woman with COVID-19, enrolled during active disease.

As DNA, the CDR3 is TGTGCCAGCAGCGAAAAACCTGGACAACTAAATGAAAAACTGTTTTTT. It specifies CASSEKPGQLNEKLFF. The chain is built from TRBV2 and TRBJ1-4, with D possibly TRBD1 on 5 matching bases. V lost 6 bases and J 5 bases, leaving 19 bases between the germline ends. Germline loops: CDR1 SNHLY, CDR2 FYNNEI. The CDR3 consists of 16 residues.